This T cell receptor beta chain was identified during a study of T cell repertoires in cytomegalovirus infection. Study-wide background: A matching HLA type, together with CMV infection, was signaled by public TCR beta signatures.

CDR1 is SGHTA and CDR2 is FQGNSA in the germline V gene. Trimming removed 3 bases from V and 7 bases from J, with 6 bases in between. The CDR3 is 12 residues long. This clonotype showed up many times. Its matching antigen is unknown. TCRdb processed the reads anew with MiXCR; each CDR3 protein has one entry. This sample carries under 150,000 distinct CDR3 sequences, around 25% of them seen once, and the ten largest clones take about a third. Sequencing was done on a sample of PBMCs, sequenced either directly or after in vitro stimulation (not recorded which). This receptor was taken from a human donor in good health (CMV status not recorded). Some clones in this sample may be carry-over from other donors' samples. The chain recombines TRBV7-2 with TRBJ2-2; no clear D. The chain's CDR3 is CASSLSYGELFF. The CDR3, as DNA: TGTGCCAGCAGCTTGTCTTACGGGGAGCTGTTTTTT. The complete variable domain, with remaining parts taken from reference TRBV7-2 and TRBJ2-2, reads GAGVSQSPSNKVTEKGKDVELRCDPISGHTALYWYRQSLGQGLEFLIYFQGNSAPDKSGLPSDRFSAERTGGSVSTLTIQRTQQEDSAVYLCASSLSYGELFFGEGSRLTVL.